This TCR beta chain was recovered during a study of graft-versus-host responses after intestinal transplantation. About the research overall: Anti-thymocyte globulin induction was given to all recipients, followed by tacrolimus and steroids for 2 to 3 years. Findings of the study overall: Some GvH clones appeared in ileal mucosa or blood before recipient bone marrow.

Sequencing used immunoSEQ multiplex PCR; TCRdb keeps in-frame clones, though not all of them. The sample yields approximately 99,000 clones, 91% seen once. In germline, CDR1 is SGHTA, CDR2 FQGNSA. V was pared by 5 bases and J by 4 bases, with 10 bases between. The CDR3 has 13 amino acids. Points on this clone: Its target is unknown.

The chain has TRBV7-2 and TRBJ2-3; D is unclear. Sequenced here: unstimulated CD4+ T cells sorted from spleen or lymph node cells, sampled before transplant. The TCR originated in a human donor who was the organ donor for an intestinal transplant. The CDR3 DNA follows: TGTGCCAGCAGCCCAACCCGGGCAGATACGCAGTATTTT. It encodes CASSPTRADTQYF.